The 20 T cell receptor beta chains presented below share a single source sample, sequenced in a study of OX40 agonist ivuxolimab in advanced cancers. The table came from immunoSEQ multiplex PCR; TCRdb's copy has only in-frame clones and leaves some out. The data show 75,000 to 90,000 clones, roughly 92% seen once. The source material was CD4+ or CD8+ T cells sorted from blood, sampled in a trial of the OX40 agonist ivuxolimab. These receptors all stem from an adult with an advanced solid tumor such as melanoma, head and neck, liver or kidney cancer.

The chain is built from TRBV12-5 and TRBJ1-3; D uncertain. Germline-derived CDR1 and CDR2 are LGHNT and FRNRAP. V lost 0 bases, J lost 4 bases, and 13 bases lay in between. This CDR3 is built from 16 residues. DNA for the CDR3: TGTGCTAGTGGTTTGGTCCTAGGTGAGCGGGGAAACACCATATATTTT. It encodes CASGLVLGERGNTIYF. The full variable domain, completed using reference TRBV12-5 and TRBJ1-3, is DARVTQTPRHKVTEMGQEVTMRCQPILGHNTVFWYRQTMMQGLELLAYFRNRAPLDDSGMPKDRFSAEMPDATLATLKIQPSEPRDSAVYFCASGLVLGERGNTIYFGEGSWLTVV.

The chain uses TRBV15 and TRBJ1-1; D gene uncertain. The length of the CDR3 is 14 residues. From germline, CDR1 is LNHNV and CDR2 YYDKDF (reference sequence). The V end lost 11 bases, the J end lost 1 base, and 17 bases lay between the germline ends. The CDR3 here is CAPGDSPSNTEAFF. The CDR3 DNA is TGTGCCCCTGGAGACTCCCCGTCGAACACTGAAGCTTTCTTT.

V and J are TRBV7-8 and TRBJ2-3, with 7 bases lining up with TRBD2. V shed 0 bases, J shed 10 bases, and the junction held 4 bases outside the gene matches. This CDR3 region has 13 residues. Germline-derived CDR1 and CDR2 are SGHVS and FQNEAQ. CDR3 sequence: CASSLATSGAQYF. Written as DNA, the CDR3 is TGTGCCAGCAGCTTAGCGACAAGCGGGGCGCAGTATTTT.

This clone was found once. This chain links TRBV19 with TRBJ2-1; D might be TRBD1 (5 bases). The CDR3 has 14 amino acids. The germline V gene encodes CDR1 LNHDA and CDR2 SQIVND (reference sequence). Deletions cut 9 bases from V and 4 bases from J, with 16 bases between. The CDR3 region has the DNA TGTGCCAGCCAGAGCCCAGGGAAATACAATGAGCAGTTCTTC. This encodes CASQSPGKYNEQFF.

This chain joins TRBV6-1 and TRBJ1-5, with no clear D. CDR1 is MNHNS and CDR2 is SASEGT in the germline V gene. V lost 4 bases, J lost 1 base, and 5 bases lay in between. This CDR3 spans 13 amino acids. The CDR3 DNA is TGTGCCAGCAGTGTAGGGAGCAATCAGCCCCAGCATTTT. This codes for CASSVGSNQPQHF.

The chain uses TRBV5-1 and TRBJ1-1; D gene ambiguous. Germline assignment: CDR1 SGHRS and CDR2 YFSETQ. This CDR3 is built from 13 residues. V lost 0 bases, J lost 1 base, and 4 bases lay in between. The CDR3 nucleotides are TGCGCCAGCAGCTTGGGTTCGAACACTGAAGCTTTCTTT. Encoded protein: CASSLGSNTEAFF. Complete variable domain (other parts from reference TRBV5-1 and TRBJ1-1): KAGVTQTPRYLIKTRGQQVTLSCSPISGHRSVSWYQQTPGQGLQFLFEYFSETQRNKGNFPGRFSGRQFSNSRSEMNVSTLELGDSALYLCASSLGSNTEAFFGQGTRLTVV.

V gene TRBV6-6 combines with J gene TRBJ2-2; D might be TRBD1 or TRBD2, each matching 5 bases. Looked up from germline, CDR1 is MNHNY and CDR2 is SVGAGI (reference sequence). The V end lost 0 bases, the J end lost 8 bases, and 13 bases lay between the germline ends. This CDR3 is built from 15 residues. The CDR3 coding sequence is TGTGCCAGCAGTTACTCCCCGGTGGGACCGGGGGAGCTGTTTTTT. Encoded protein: CASSYSPVGPGELFF.

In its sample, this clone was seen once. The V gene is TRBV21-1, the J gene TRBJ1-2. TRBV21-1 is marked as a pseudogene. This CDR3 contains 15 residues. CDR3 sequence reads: CASSKAGREKNGYTF. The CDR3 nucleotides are TGTGCCAGCAGCAAAGCGGGCAGGGAGAAAAATGGCTACACCTTC.

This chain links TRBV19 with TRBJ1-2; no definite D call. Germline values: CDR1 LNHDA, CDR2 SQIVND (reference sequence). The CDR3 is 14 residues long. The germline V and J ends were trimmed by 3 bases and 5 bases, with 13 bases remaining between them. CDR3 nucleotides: TGTGCCAGTAGTATCCTCTTGACGGTTTATGGCTACACCTTC. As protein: CASSILLTVYGYTF.

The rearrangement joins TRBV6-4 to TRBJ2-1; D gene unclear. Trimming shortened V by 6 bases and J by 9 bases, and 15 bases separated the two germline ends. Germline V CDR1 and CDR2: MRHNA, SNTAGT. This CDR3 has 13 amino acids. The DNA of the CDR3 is TGTGCCAGCAGCGCCAATGGTAAAGGTGAGCAGTTCTTC. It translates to CASSANGKGEQFF.

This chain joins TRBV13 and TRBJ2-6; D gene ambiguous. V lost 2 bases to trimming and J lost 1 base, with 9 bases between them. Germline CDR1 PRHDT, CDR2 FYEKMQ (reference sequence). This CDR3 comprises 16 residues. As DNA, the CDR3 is TGTGCCAGCAGCTTACCCAGGCTGTCTGGGGCCAACGTCCTGACTTTC. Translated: CASSLPRLSGANVLTF.

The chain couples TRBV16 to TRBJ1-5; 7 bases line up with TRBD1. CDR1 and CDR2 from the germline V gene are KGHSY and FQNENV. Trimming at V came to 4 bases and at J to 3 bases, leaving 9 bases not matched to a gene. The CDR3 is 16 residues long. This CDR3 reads CASSPQQGVDNQPQHF. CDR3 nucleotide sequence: TGTGCCAGCAGCCCGCAGCAGGGGGTCGACAATCAGCCCCAGCATTTT.

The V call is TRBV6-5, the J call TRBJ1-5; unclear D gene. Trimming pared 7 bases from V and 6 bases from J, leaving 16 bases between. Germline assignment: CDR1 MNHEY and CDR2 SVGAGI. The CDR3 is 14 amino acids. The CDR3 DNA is TGTGCCAGCAACCGGGTCATCGGTCGTCAGCCCCAGCATTTT. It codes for CASNRVIGRQPQHF.

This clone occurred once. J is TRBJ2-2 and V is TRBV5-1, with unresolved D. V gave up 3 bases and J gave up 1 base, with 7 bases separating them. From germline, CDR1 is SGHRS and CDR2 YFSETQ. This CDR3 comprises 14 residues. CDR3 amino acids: CASSSLGNTGELFF. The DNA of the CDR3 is TGCGCCAGCAGCTCATTAGGGAACACCGGGGAGCTGTTTTTT.

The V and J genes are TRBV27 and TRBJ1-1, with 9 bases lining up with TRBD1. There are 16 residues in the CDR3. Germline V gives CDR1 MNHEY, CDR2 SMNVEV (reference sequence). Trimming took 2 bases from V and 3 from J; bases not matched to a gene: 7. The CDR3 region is CASSLRGTGPHTEAFF. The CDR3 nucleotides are TGTGCCAGCAGTTTAAGGGGGACAGGGCCTCACACTGAAGCTTTCTTT.

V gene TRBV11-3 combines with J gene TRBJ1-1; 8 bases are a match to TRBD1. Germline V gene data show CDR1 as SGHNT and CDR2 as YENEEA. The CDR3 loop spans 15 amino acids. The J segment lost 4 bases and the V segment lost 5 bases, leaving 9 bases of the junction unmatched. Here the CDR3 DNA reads TGTGCCAGCAGCCCCGGCGGACAGGGAAGCACTGAAGCTTTCTTT. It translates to CASSPGGQGSTEAFF.

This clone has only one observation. The CDR3 spells CASSLAGRRHTGNTIYF. The DNA of the CDR3 is TGCGCCAGCAGCTTGGCCGGCCGAAGGCACACTGGAAACACCATATATTTT. This chain connects TRBV5-1 to TRBJ1-3; D unclear. Trimming took off 0 bases at V and 2 bases at J, with 15 bases between the two ends. The CDR3 extends over 17 amino acids. Germline V lookup: CDR1 SGHRS, CDR2 YFSETQ.

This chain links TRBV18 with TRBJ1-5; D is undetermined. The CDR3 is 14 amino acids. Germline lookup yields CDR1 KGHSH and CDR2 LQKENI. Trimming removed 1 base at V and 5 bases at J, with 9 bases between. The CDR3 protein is CASSPQGSYQPQHF. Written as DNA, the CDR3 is TGTGCCAGCTCACCACAGGGAAGCTATCAGCCCCAGCATTTT.

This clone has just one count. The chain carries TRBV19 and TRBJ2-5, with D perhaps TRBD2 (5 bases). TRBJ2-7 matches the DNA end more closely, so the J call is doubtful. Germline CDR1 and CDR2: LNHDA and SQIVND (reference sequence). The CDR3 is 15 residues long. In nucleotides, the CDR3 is TGTGCCAGTAGCCCCCGTCGGGGAGACTCCTACGAGCAGTACTTC. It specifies CASSPRRGDSYEQYF.

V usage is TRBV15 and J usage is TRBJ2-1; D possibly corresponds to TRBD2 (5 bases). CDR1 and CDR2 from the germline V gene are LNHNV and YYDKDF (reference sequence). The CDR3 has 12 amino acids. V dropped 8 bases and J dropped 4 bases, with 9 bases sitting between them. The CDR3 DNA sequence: TGTGCCACCGGAGCGGTGTACAATGAGCAGTTCTTC. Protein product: CATGAVYNEQFF.